This T cell receptor (beta chain) was retrieved from a study of cytomegalovirus exposure and HLA in healthy donors. Vbeta (60) and Jbeta (13) primers were used in the PCR. This table comes from immunoSEQ multiplex PCR, and its TCRdb copy is limited to in-frame clones, with some not included. The table lists around 50,000 clones, less than 75% of them singletons. The CDR3 has 12 amino acids. Trimming cost V 4 bases and J 4 bases, with 7 bases left between them. Germline V gene data show CDR1 as SGHAT and CDR2 as FQNNGV. The rearrangement joins TRBV11-2 to TRBJ2-5; D unresolved. Sequenced: PBMCs. This sequence was found in a young man in good health and CMV-seronegative. The CDR3 sequence is CASSYSGETQYF. The DNA for the CDR3 is TGTGCCAGCAGCTATAGTGGAGAGACCCAGTACTTC.